These T cell receptor beta chains were read from a single sample in a study of cytomegalovirus exposure and HLA in healthy donors. The method was immunoSEQ multiplex PCR; TCRdb's version includes in-frame clones alone and lacks a portion of them. The sample includes approximately 65,000 clones, about 90% of them seen just once. The specimen sequenced was PBMCs. The receptor set was obtained from a man between 18 and 35 years old in good health and CMV-seronegative. Each CDR3 is given with its conserved first and last residue. The order of the fields is J gene, D gene, V gene, CDR3 protein, CDR3 DNA. The D gene is left open where the match is weak.

J gene: TRBJ1-2; D gene: TRBD1; V gene: TRBV7-3; CDR3 protein: CASTRTGEINYGYTF; CDR3 DNA: TGTGCCAGCACACGGACAGGAGAGATTAACTATGGCTACACCTTC
J gene: TRBJ1-5; D gene: -; V gene: TRBV6-6; CDR3 protein: CASSGQPRNQPQHF; CDR3 DNA: TGTGCCAGCAGTGGACAGCCCCGCAATCAGCCCCAGCATTTT
J gene: TRBJ2-7; D gene: -; V gene: TRBV19; CDR3 protein: CASKDEGSSYEQYF; CDR3 DNA: TGTGCCAGTAAAGATGAGGGCTCCTCCTACGAGCAGTACTTC
J gene: TRBJ2-3; D gene: -; V gene: TRBV27; CDR3 protein: CASSQRGLPDTDTQYF; CDR3 DNA: TGTGCCAGCAGTCAGAGGGGACTCCCCGACACAGATACGCAGTATTTT
J gene: TRBJ2-2; D gene: -; V gene: TRBV15; CDR3 protein: CATSPIPGQGSIGELFF; CDR3 DNA: TGTGCCACCAGCCCAATCCCTGGCCAGGGTAGCATCGGGGAGCTGTTTTTT
J gene: TRBJ2-1; D gene: -; V gene: TRBV9; CDR3 protein: CASSVSPLDRGNEQFF; CDR3 DNA: TGTGCCAGCAGCGTAAGTCCACTGGACCGAGGGAATGAGCAGTTCTTC
J gene: TRBJ1-4; D gene: -; V gene: TRBV19; CDR3 protein: CASSSRSNEKLFF; CDR3 DNA: TGTGCCAGTAGTAGCAGATCTAATGAAAAACTGTTTTTT
J gene: TRBJ1-4; D gene: -; V gene: TRBV6-6; CDR3 protein: CASSYGSTNEKLFF; CDR3 DNA: TGTGCCAGCAGTTACGGGAGCACTAATGAAAAACTGTTTTTT
J gene: TRBJ2-1; D gene: TRBD2; V gene: TRBV28; CDR3 protein: CASSLTSGSRNEQFF; CDR3 DNA: TGTGCCAGCAGTTTGACTAGCGGGAGCAGGAATGAGCAGTTCTTC
J gene: TRBJ2-1; D gene: -; V gene: TRBV7-2; CDR3 protein: CASSLVPGEQFF; CDR3 DNA: TGTGCCAGCAGCTTAGTTCCGGGTGAGCAGTTCTTC
J gene: TRBJ2-4; D gene: -; V gene: TRBV6-5; CDR3 protein: CASSPAGYTKNIQYF; CDR3 DNA: TGTGCCAGCAGTCCGGCAGGGTATACCAAAAACATTCAGTACTTC
J gene: TRBJ2-2; D gene: -; V gene: TRBV15; CDR3 protein: CATSRELITGELFF; CDR3 DNA: TGTGCCACCAGCAGAGAATTAATAACCGGGGAGCTGTTTTTT
J gene: TRBJ2-7; D gene: TRBD1; V gene: TRBV27; CDR3 protein: CASSRRSNRGSEQYF; CDR3 DNA: TGTGCCAGCAGTCGACGGAGTAACAGGGGGTCCGAGCAGTACTTC
J gene: TRBJ1-1; D gene: TRBD1; V gene: TRBV6-1; CDR3 protein: CASSIGQGVEAFF; CDR3 DNA: TGTGCCAGCAGCATAGGACAGGGGGTGGAGGCTTTCTTT